The following is a T cell receptor (beta chain) sequence with its context. Its antigen is unknown. One base away there is no much larger clone; base qualities are not given. This entry is derived from a study of blood T cell repertoires in COVID-19 (dated by TCRdb to 2020 to 2022). General notes on the study: Samples covering the acute and convalescent phases of COVID-19 were provided by collaborators in the United States, Italy and Spain. Sample metadata almost always included a de-identified subject ID, COVID-19 status, age in years and sex. HLA class I and class II types, where available, came from metadata supplied by the sample provider rather than from assay-based typing. The material from the prospective study consisted of cDNA or gDNA derived from T cells, B-cell-depleted T cells, or PBMCs. Samples were obtained from the ongoing ImmuneRACE study (first 160 participants) and from some 1,200 subjects provided by 6 global collaborators. The repertoires were made available in a free public database intended to serve as a resource for research on the immune response to SARS-CoV-2. Subjects who had been exposed to COVID-19, were actively infected with it, or had recovered from it provided the deeply sampled blood TCRbeta repertoires that made up the dataset. Broader findings and caveats from the paper: The amount of clinical and demographic metadata varied by source and participant and was provided uncurated.

CDR1 KGHDR and CDR2 SFDVKD are derived from the germline V gene. V is pared back by 4 bases and J by 1 base, with 28 bases lying between the germline termini. From the cysteine up to the phenylalanine, the CDR3 has a length of 20 residues. Of the read, only the CDR3 DNA is kept; its 60 bases are in frame from base 1. In the prospective study, participants were roughly 18 to 90 years old, resided in fewer than 25 geographic areas of the United States, and were enrolled through a virtual design. In the prospective study, participants were assigned to cohorts based on the clinical history participants reported in a screening survey and a study questionnaire. In the prospective study, mobile phlebotomists collected whole blood, serum and a nasopharyngeal or oropharyngeal swab from each participant. Participants in the prospective study had the option to provide additional blood draws and questionnaires over a roughly 2-month period. Before DNA extraction, prospective study blood samples were shipped either frozen or at room temperature.

TCRbeta CDR3 regions were amplified from genomic DNA by means of the immunoSEQ Assay, a bias-controlled multiplex PCR. As for how the authors treated the data: The number of nucleated cells in each sample was estimated from the amplification of reference gene primers within the assay. Sequence reads were collapsed and filtered to measure the absolute abundance of every unique TCRbeta CDR3 rearrangement. For each sample, productive Simpson clonality was calculated as the square root of Simpson's diversity index across productive rearrangements. This is the immuneACCESS table as TCRdb keeps it, with only in-frame sequences that have V and J called. A part of the clones is gone; compared with another copy, unresolved V genes explain less than half, and the rest is unexplained. V and J calls and clone size come straight from that table; D and trimming were deduced from the DNA. The sample has a few hundred thousand clones on record, over 75% of them singletons. The ten largest account for about 4.5% of the sample.

Sequencing was performed on PBMCs or T cells enriched from blood (not recorded which). The chain joins TRBV24-1 to TRBJ2-7; D gene: possibly TRBD1, on 6 matching bases. This receptor was obtained from a man aged 30 to 45 with acute COVID-19. For the CDR3, the sequence is CATSEGLRFGRGIASYEQYF. In nucleotides, the sequence is TGTGCCACCAGTGAGGGTTTGCGGTTTGGCAGGGGAATAGCTTCCTACGAGCAGTACTTC.